This T cell receptor beta chain emerged from a study of T cell responses to AZD1222 COVID-19 vaccine. This clone showed up just once. Antigen specificity is unknown. Notes on the study in general: The donors showed a predominance of white British ancestry and of females, with possible underestimation of clonal diversity. Dominant CD4 TCR responses targeted spike regions 160-218 and 743-854.

Libraries were prepared by immunoSEQ multiplex PCR; TCRdb keeps only in-frame clonotypes and omits some of them. The table has about 140,000 clones, 80% to 95% seen once. Per the germline V gene, CDR1 is SNHLY and CDR2 is FYNNEI. CDR3 length: 15 residues. J lost 6 bases, V lost 2 bases, and 7 bases had no gene match. The chain couples TRBV2 to TRBJ1-2; 9 bases are shared with TRBD1. The specimen comprised peripheral blood, sampled on day 0 of MenACWY control vaccination. The TCR was taken from an adult in good health. DNA for the CDR3: TGTGCCAGCAGTGAACCGGGACAGGGTAGAGATGGCTACACCTTC. This sequence encodes CASSEPGQGRDGYTF.